Below, one TCR beta chain is given with its context. This sample was taken from a study of technical replicates of blood from a few donors. The CDR3 extends over 17 amino acids. The ends lost 1 base at V and 6 bases at J; junction bases unmatched: 14. Looked up from germline, CDR1 is SEHNR and CDR2 is FQNEAQ (reference sequence). The table came from immunoSEQ multiplex PCR; TCRdb's copy has only in-frame clones and leaves some out. The repertoire holds over 50,000 clones, around 94% seen once, with around 0.21% in the top ten. The receptor's source is a human donor in good health. The chain is built from TRBV7-9 and TRBJ2-7; TRBD2 matches at 8 bases. The source material was T cells isolated from PBMCs. The chain's CDR3 is CASSLGTSSERSLEQYF. The CDR3 DNA reads TGTGCCAGCAGCTTAGGGACTAGCAGCGAGAGGAGTCTCGAGCAGTACTTC.